This T cell receptor (beta chain) emerged from a study of blood T cell repertoires in COVID-19 (dated by TCRdb to the early 2020s). Notes on the research overall: Samples from collaborators originated in the United States, Italy and Spain and spanned both the acute and convalescent phases of COVID-19. The prospective study material was composed of cDNA or gDNA derived from T cells, B-cell-depleted T cells, or PBMCs. Deeply sampled blood TCRbeta repertoires from subjects exposed to, actively infected with, or recovered from COVID-19 were included in the dataset. A freely available public database, intended as a resource for researchers studying the immune response to SARS-CoV-2, is where the repertoires were released. Samples came from the ongoing ImmuneRACE study (first 160 participants) plus 1,254 subjects from 6 global collaborators. Nearly every sample came with metadata listing a de-identified subject ID, COVID-19 status, age in years and sex. HLA class I and class II types, where available, came from metadata supplied by the sample provider rather than from assay-based typing.

At one collaborating source in Seattle, patients were enrolled during active infection and were followed longitudinally through the course of disease. Whole blood was collected in K2EDTA tubes by collaborating institutions according to the institutions' own protocols. Collaborator samples were shipped for TCRbeta analysis as frozen whole blood, isolated PBMCs, or DNA extracted from either sample type. Compared with germline, V lacks 4 bases and J lacks 5 bases; bases without a gene match: 1. The germline V gene gives CDR1 as MNHEY and CDR2 as SVGAGI. The CDR3 holds 13 amino acids from the cysteine to the phenylalanine. Here the CDR3 DNA is all that survives: 39 bases in frame from base 1. The table lists this clone with a count of one. The antigen this receptor binds is unknown. The record has no base qualities; no much larger clone is one base away. Overall study outcomes, separate from this receptor: How much clinical and demographic metadata was included differed by source and by participant, and the metadata was provided uncurated.

The immunoSEQ Assay, a bias-controlled multiplex PCR, was used to amplify TCRbeta CDR3 regions from genomic DNA. On the study's bioinformatics: Within the assay, amplification of reference gene primers was used to estimate how many nucleated cells each sample contained. Sequence reads were collapsed and filtered to measure the absolute abundance of every unique TCRbeta CDR3 rearrangement. For each sample, productive Simpson clonality was calculated by taking the square root of Simpson's diversity index across productive rearrangements. The table comes from immuneACCESS by way of TCRdb, which keeps in-frame sequences with V and J called. Part of the clones is missing from these tables; in studies checked, under half for an unresolved V gene and the rest for unknown reasons. V, J and clone size are taken as reported in that table, and D and trimming were inferred from the DNA itself. Present in this sample are about 430,000 clones, about 87% of which were seen just once. The ten most abundant clones make up roughly 0.87% of the sample.

The sample was peripheral blood. The chain joins TRBV6-5 to TRBJ2-3; the central 9 bases match TRBD1. The clonotype originates from a man younger than 30 with COVID-19, enrolled during active disease. This receptor carries the CDR3 CASSWDREDTQYF. The DNA sequence reads TGTGCCAGCAGTTGGGACAGGGAAGATACGCAGTATTTT.